These 29 T cell receptor beta chains originate from one sample sequenced in a study of T cells in Graves' hyperthyroidism and ophthalmopathy. RNA transcripts were the template for amplifying TCR beta CDR3 regions. An initial round of RT-PCR targeting the TCR CDR3 relied on the HTBI primer set. TCRdb reprocessed the multiplex PCR reads via MiXCR and lists one record per CDR3 protein. In the table there are over 650,000 distinct CDR3 sequences, 45% of which are singletons. Sequenced material: peripheral blood or thyroid tissue (not recorded which). The receptor set was obtained from an adult man with Graves' disease, either hyperthyroidism or ophthalmopathy (not recorded which).

In its sample, this clonotype was seen many times. Written as DNA, the CDR3 is TGTGCCACCAGTGATTCAGGGTTGGACTATGGCTACACCTTC. Amino acids: CATSDSGLDYGYTF. This chain connects TRBV24-1 to TRBJ1-2; D is possibly TRBD1 (5 bases). The germline CDR1 and CDR2 sequences are KGHDR and SFDVKD. This CDR3 spans 14 amino acids. Trimming cost V 2 bases and J 3 bases, with 9 bases left between them.

The chain links TRBV7-1 to TRBJ2-7; D gene ambiguous. TRBV7-1 is flagged as an ORF with uncertain function. The CDR3 has 14 residues. The germline V and J ends were trimmed by 1 base and 2 bases, with 9 bases remaining between them. The CDR3 DNA follows: TGTGCCAGCAGCTCAGGGGCCTCGGCCTACGAGCAGTACTTC. Its translation is CASSSGASAYEQYF.

This clonotype has a handful of counts. The chain is built from TRBV2 and TRBJ1-5, with D tentatively TRBD1 (6 bases). The CDR3 consists of 15 residues. Germline assignment: CDR1 SNHLY and CDR2 FYNNEI. V lost 5 bases to trimming and J lost 2 bases, with 13 bases between them. The chain's CDR3 is CASSSRNRGNQPQHF. The CDR3 region has the DNA TGTGCCAGCAGTTCCCGGAACAGGGGCAATCAGCCCCAGCATTTT. Variable domain in full (rest from reference TRBV2 and TRBJ1-5): EPEVTQTPSHQVTQMGQEVILRCVPISNHLYFYWYRQILGQKVEFLVSFYNNEISEKSEIFDDQFSVERPDGSNFTLKIRSTKLEDSAMYFCASSSRNRGNQPQHFGDGTRLSIL.

This clonotype was observed many times. The rearrangement uses TRBV5-1 and TRBJ1-6; D might be TRBD1 (5 bases). From germline, CDR1 is SGHRS and CDR2 YFSETQ. The CDR3 extends over 13 amino acids. V lost 0 bases to trimming and J lost 13 bases, with 11 bases between them. The DNA for the CDR3 is TGCGCCAGCAGCTTGGCCGGCAGGGAGCCCCTCCACTTT. Translating it yields CASSLAGREPLHF.

This clonotype was seen at least ten times. The chain recombines TRBV29-1 with TRBJ1-2; D is unresolved. The CDR3 sequence is 11 residues long. V was pared by 7 bases and J by 6 bases, with 12 bases between. CDR1 is SQVTM, CDR2 ANQGSEA, per germline. The CDR3 DNA is TGCAGCGCGTGGGTCCTTGATGGCTACACCTTC. Translation: CSAWVLDGYTF. Together with reference TRBV29-1 and TRBJ1-2, the CDR3 gives the full variable domain: SAVISQKPSRDICQRGTSLTIQCQVDSQVTMMFWYRQQPGQSLTLIATANQGSEATYESGFVIDKFPISRPNLTFSTLTVSNMSPEDSSIYLCSAWVLDGYTFGSGTRLTVV.

The rearrangement joins TRBV7-3 to TRBJ1-6, with D possibly TRBD1 on 6 matching bases. Germline assignment: CDR1 SGHTA and CDR2 FQGTGA. The ends were cut back, 1 base at V and 8 bases at J, with 9 bases in the middle. This CDR3 is 14 amino acids long. CDR3 bases: TGTGCCAGCAGCTTAAAAAGACAGGATTCACCCCTCCACTTT. Its translation: CASSLKRQDSPLHF.

The gene calls are TRBV29-1 and TRBJ2-7; 7 positions match TRBD1. The CDR3 has 13 residues. Germline V gene lookup returns CDR1 SQVTM and CDR2 ANQGSEA. V trimming: 6 bases; J trimming: 2 bases; junction bases outside the gene matches: 7. CDR3 DNA sequence: TGCAGCGTGAGGCGACAGGGTACCTACGAGCAGTACTTC. It specifies CSVRRQGTYEQYF.

This clonotype was seen only a few times. V is TRBV12-3 or TRBV12-4 and J is TRBJ1-1; D unresolved. This CDR3 spans 14 amino acids. V dropped 3 bases and J dropped 1 base, with 9 bases sitting between them. Written as DNA, the CDR3 is TGTGCCAGCAGTTTTTGGGATCCGAACACTGAAGCTTTCTTT. As protein: CASSFWDPNTEAFF.

This clonotype was seen more than once but under ten times. The V and J genes are TRBV5-1 and TRBJ1-2; 9 positions match TRBD1. Looked up from germline, CDR1 is SGHRS and CDR2 is YFSETQ. The length of the CDR3 is 14 residues. Trimming removed 3 bases from V and 6 bases from J; junction bases left unmatched: 6. This CDR3 is CASSSQQGADGYTF. The CDR3, as DNA: TGCGCCAGCAGCTCCCAACAGGGGGCGGATGGCTACACCTTC.

The chain joins TRBV7-8 to TRBJ1-4; 8 bases agree with TRBD1. This CDR3 comprises 15 residues. V shed 1 base, J shed 8 bases, and the junction held 6 bases outside the gene matches. Germline lookup yields CDR1 SGHVS and CDR2 FQNEAQ. CDR3 sequence (DNA): TGTGCCAGCAGCTTAGGACAGGGGTTTAGGGAAAAACTGTTTTTT. Translation: CASSLGQGFREKLFF.

This clonotype was seen just once. A much larger clone differs from this one at a single base, so this may be a read error. V is TRBV2 and J is TRBJ2-6, with a tentative D call TRBD2 (6 bases). Trimming removed 8 bases at V and 4 bases at J, with 18 bases between. Germline CDR1 and CDR2: SNHLY and FYNNEI. This CDR3 has 16 amino acids. The CDR3 nucleotides read TGTGCCAGCGGTCGTTCGGGACTGTCCGGGGCCAACGTCCTGACTTTC. This gives the protein CASGRSGLSGANVLTF.

This clonotype was found many times. This chain joins TRBV15 and TRBJ1-1, with D perhaps TRBD1 (5 bases). There are 14 residues in the CDR3. Germline V gene sequence: CDR1 LNHNV, CDR2 YYDKDF (reference sequence). The V gene lost 5 bases and the J gene lost 1 base, with 11 bases spanning the gap. The chain's CDR3 is CATSPGPPNTEAFF. In nucleotides, the CDR3 is TGTGCCACCAGCCCGGGACCGCCGAACACTGAAGCTTTCTTT.

Comments on this clonotype: A clone one base away is much larger, so this may be a read error. The genes are TRBV10-3 and TRBJ1-2; D uncertain. The CDR3 is 13 amino acids. Per the germline V gene, CDR1 is ENHRY and CDR2 is SYGVKD. The CDR3 nucleotides read TGTGCCAGCAGTTACTCGGACGTGAATGGCTACACCTTC. As protein: CASSYSDVNGYTF.

The CDR3 DNA reads TGTGCCAGTACCCTAGAGGGGACTAGCGGGACTACCTACGAGCAGTACTTC. Its protein product is CASTLEGTSGTTYEQYF. The chain combines TRBV9 with TRBJ2-7, with TRBD2 matching over 13 bases. Trimming removed 8 bases from V and 2 bases from J; junction bases left unmatched: 13. The CDR3 totals 17 residues. Germline V gene data show CDR1 as SGDLS and CDR2 as YYNGEE.

The chain combines TRBV14 with TRBJ2-5; TRBD1 agrees at 7 bases. This CDR3 is 16 amino acids long. From germline, CDR1 is SGHDN and CDR2 FVKESK. V shed 0 bases, J shed 5 bases, and the junction held 9 bases outside the gene matches. The CDR3 region is CASSQDLGTVWETQYF. The CDR3 DNA is TGTGCCAGCAGCCAAGATCTAGGGACAGTGTGGGAGACCCAGTACTTC.

This clonotype was observed a handful of times. The chain employs TRBV12-3 or TRBV12-4 and TRBJ1-2; the match to TRBD1 covers 11 bases. The trim removed 5 bases at V and 3 bases at J, leaving 5 bases unmatched. The CDR3 extends over 15 amino acids. CDR3: CASSPDRGRDYGYTF. The CDR3 DNA reads as TGTGCCAGCAGTCCGGACAGGGGGCGTGACTATGGCTACACCTTC.

The V call is TRBV7-6, the J call TRBJ1-5, with a possible D match to TRBD1 (6 bases). V lost 0 bases, J lost 2 bases, and 11 bases lay in between. Germline CDR1 SGHVS, CDR2 FNYEAQ. There are 16 residues in the CDR3. CDR3 DNA sequence: TGTGCCAGCAGCTTAGCGATCGGACAGCGCAATCAGCCCCAGCATTTT. This gives the protein CASSLAIGQRNQPQHF.

The rearrangement uses TRBV6-5 and TRBJ1-5, with 9 bases lining up with TRBD1. This CDR3 has 14 residues. The V and J ends lost 6 bases and 3 bases, in that order; junction bases with no gene match: 3. Germline CDR1 MNHEY, CDR2 SVGAGI. DNA of the CDR3: TGTGCCAGCAGAGGGGACAGGGACAATCAGCCCCAGCATTTT. This codes for CASRGDRDNQPQHF.

The chain recombines TRBV7-2 with TRBJ1-6, with TRBD1 identical over 7 bases. Germline V gene data show CDR1 as SGHTA and CDR2 as FQGNSA. J gave up 10 bases and V 6 bases, and 15 bases lay outside the gene matches. The CDR3 spans 16 residues. The CDR3 DNA reads as TGTGCCAGCAGTGAAGCTATGACAGGGTTAGGCTCACCCCTCCACTTT. Residues: CASSEAMTGLGSPLHF. The entire variable domain, with the rest obtained from reference TRBV7-2 and TRBJ1-6, is as follows: GAGVSQSPSNKVTEKGKDVELRCDPISGHTALYWYRQSLGQGLEFLIYFQGNSAPDKSGLPSDRFSAERTGGSVSTLTIQRTQQEDSAVYLCASSEAMTGLGSPLHFGNGTRLTVT.

Here the CDR3 DNA reads TGTGCCAGCAGTCGGGGGGGGGCGACTGACGAGCAGTACTTC. This codes for CASSRGGATDEQYF. The J gene is TRBJ2-5, the V gene TRBV5-6; 8 bases map to TRBD2. The last part of the DNA fits TRBJ2-7 better; the J call may be wrong. The CDR3 loop spans 14 amino acids. CDR1 and CDR2 (germline): SGHDT, YYEEEE.

With respect to this clonotype: Sequence at one end of the junction differs from germline and may be a read error. In DNA, the CDR3 is TGTGCCATCAGACGAGGACAGACGAACACCGGGGAGCTGTACTTC. This translates into CAIRRGQTNTGELYF. This chain joins TRBV10-3 and TRBJ2-7; TRBD1 is a possible D gene (6 bases). There are 15 residues in the CDR3. CDR1 and CDR2 from the germline V gene are ENHRY and SYGVKD.

In this sample, this clonotype turned up many times. The gene calls are TRBV7-8 and TRBJ2-7, with D tentatively TRBD2 (6 bases). Germline V gene sequence: CDR1 SGHVS, CDR2 FQNEAQ. The V gene lost 0 bases and the J gene lost 0 bases, with 12 bases spanning the gap. The CDR3 is 16 residues long. In DNA, the CDR3 is TGTGCCAGCAGCTTAGCCCGCGGGATCCACTCCTACGAGCAGTACTTC. This gives the protein CASSLARGIHSYEQYF.

The chain carries TRBV20-1 and TRBJ1-4, with 11 bases identical to TRBD1. The CDR3 has 13 residues. Trimming took 5 bases from V and 6 from J; bases not matched to a gene: 2. The V gene's germline CDR1 is DFQATT and CDR2 SNEGSKA (reference sequence). The CDR3 sequence: CSAGQGADEKLFF. The CDR3 DNA is TGCAGTGCTGGACAGGGGGCGGATGAAAAACTGTTTTTT.

This chain joins TRBV2 and TRBJ2-2, with 11 bases lining up with TRBD1. The germline V gene has CDR1 SNHLY and CDR2 FYNNEI. The CDR3 sequence is 15 residues long. V gave up 4 bases and J gave up 6 bases; unmatched junction bases: 4. The CDR3 nucleotides read TGTGCCAGCAGTGCGGACAGGGGGCCGCCCGGGGAGCTGTTTTTT. Amino acid sequence: CASSADRGPPGELFF.

The chain carries TRBV7-9 and TRBJ2-7; 8 nucleotides align to TRBD2. CDR1 and CDR2 (germline): SEHNR, FQNEAQ (reference sequence). The CDR3 loop spans 14 amino acids. The junction had 7 bases not matched to a gene; V was cut back by 5 bases and J by 4 bases. CDR3 in DNA: TGTGCCAGCAGCGTGGCTAGCGGGTTTTACGAGCAGTACTTC. As protein: CASSVASGFYEQYF.

This clonotype was observed a few times. V is TRBV19 and J is TRBJ2-2; D is perhaps TRBD1 (5 bases). Germline V gives CDR1 LNHDA, CDR2 SQIVND (reference sequence). V was clipped by 3 bases and J by 7 bases, with 9 bases between them. The CDR3 runs to 13 residues. The CDR3 nucleotides are TGTGCCAGTAGTATTAGCAGGGTCGGGGAGCTGTTTTTT. Translating it yields CASSISRVGELFF. The variable domain in full, with the rest retrieved from reference TRBV19 and TRBJ2-2, is DGGITQSPKYLFRKEGQNVTLSCEQNLNHDAMYWYRQDPGQGLRLIYYSQIVNDFQKGDIAEGYSVSREKKESFPLTVTSAQKNPTAFYLCASSISRVGELFFGEGSRLTVL.

The gene calls are TRBV7-9 and TRBJ2-7; D gene uncertain. Germline assignment: CDR1 SEHNR and CDR2 FQNEAQ (reference sequence). Trimming took 6 bases from V and 1 from J, leaving 13 bases between them. The CDR3 contains 14 residues. The CDR3 DNA follows: TGTGCCAGCAGTTCCCCGGACGGATCCTACGAGCAGTACTTC. It translates to CASSSPDGSYEQYF.

In this sample, this clonotype turned up many times. The chain joins TRBV10-3 to TRBJ2-7; TRBD2 might be the D (6 bases). This CDR3 has 14 amino acids. V was pared by 3 bases and J by 0 bases, with 9 bases between. CDR1 is ENHRY and CDR2 is SYGVKD in the germline V gene. For the CDR3, the DNA is TGTGCCATCAGTGACTCCGGGAGCTCCTACGAGCAGTACTTC. Protein product: CAISDSGSSYEQYF.

In the case of this clonotype: This may be a read error: a much more frequent sequence differs by one nucleotide. J is TRBJ1-2 and V is TRBV2; TRBD1 aligns across 7 bases. This CDR3 has 17 amino acids. V lost 8 bases to trimming and J lost 12 bases; unmatched junction nucleotides: 27. CDR1 and CDR2 from the germline V gene are SNHLY and FYNNEI. CDR3 loop: CASLERRKDRVAGGHTF. Written as DNA, the CDR3 is TGTGCCAGCCTGGAGAGACGGAAAGACAGGGTCGCGGGCGGCCACACCTTC. Full variable domain (outside the CDR3, taken from reference TRBV2 and TRBJ1-2): EPEVTQTPSHQVTQMGQEVILRCVPISNHLYFYWYRQILGQKVEFLVSFYNNEISEKSEIFDDQFSVERPDGSNFTLKIRSTKLEDSAMYFCASLERRKDRVAGGHTFGSGTRLTVV.